Following are 12 T cell receptor beta chains from one sample sequenced in a study of cytomegalovirus exposure and HLA in healthy donors. The primer mix had 60 Vbeta and 13 Jbeta primers. Data came from immunoSEQ multiplex PCR; TCRdb stores just in-frame clones and leaves some out. The specimen's table records 130,000 to 150,000 clones. The sequenced material came from PBMCs. These receptors originate from a man aged 35 to 55 in good health and CMV-seronegative.

The chain employs TRBV2 and TRBJ1-2; D is perhaps TRBD1 (5 bases). V was trimmed by 7 bases and J by 7 bases, leaving 13 bases between them. The CDR3 is 12 residues long. Germline CDR1 and CDR2: SNHLY and FYNNEI. In nucleotides, the CDR3 is TGTGCCAGCATTTGGCAGGGTGTTGGCTACACCTTC. Its translation: CASIWQGVGYTF.

The CDR3 bases are TGTGCCAGCAGTGAAAGGGACATCCCAGGAACTGAAGCTTTCTTT. It codes for CASSERDIPGTEAFF. This chain connects TRBV6-1 to TRBJ1-1; tentatively, D is TRBD1 (6 bases). The V end lost 2 bases, the J end lost 5 bases, and 15 bases lay between the germline ends. The CDR3 totals 15 residues. Germline V gene data show CDR1 as MNHNS and CDR2 as SASEGT.

The chain combines TRBV6-1 with TRBJ2-6; no reliable D call. Between the trimmed V and J ends, which lost 4 bases and 0 bases, there was a span of 10 bases. CDR3 length: 16 amino acids. Germline loops: CDR1 MNHNS, CDR2 SASEGT. CDR3 bases: TGTGCCAGCAGTGGCCACGGTACCTCTGGGGCCAACGTCCTGACTTTC. Translated: CASSGHGTSGANVLTF.

The chain uses TRBV2 and TRBJ2-2; D unresolved. This CDR3 is built from 13 residues. Germline V gene sequence: CDR1 SNHLY, CDR2 FYNNEI. V lost 0 bases and J 4 bases, leaving 3 bases between the germline ends. The CDR3 reads CASSEARTGELFF. In DNA, the CDR3 is TGTGCCAGCAGTGAAGCCCGCACCGGGGAGCTGTTTTTT. Full variable domain (remainder filled in from reference TRBV2 and TRBJ2-2): EPEVTQTPSHQVTQMGQEVILRCVPISNHLYFYWYRQILGQKVEFLVSFYNNEISEKSEIFDDQFSVERPDGSNFTLKIRSTKLEDSAMYFCASSEARTGELFFGEGSRLTVL.

V is TRBV4-3 and J is TRBJ1-4, with D possibly matching TRBD1 (5 bases). The CDR3 loop spans 16 amino acids. The V and J ends lost 0 bases and 7 bases respectively, with 15 bases between them. Looked up from germline, CDR1 is LGHNA and CDR2 is YSLEER. The CDR3 loop reads CASSQEASRGGEKLFF. CDR3 nucleotide sequence: TGCGCCAGCAGCCAAGAGGCCTCAAGGGGAGGTGAAAAACTGTTTTTT.

The chain couples TRBV29-1 to TRBJ2-5; 7 bases map to TRBD2. The CDR3 is made up of 14 amino acids. The ends lost 7 bases at V and 6 bases at J; junction bases unmatched: 14. Germline CDR1 SQVTM, CDR2 ANQGSEA. The CDR3 reads CSGTLAGGMKTQYF. The CDR3 region has the DNA TGCAGCGGGACGTTAGCGGGTGGGATGAAGACCCAGTACTTC.

This chain joins TRBV5-1 and TRBJ1-1; TRBD1 matches 7 bases. Unmatched junction bases numbered 13, after V lost 0 bases and J lost 5 bases. The CDR3 extends over 17 amino acids. Germline V gives CDR1 SGHRS, CDR2 YFSETQ. CDR3 sequence: CASSLELHRGVETEAFF. The CDR3 nucleotides read TGCGCCAGCAGCTTGGAGCTACACAGGGGTGTGGAAACTGAAGCTTTCTTT.

The chain is built from TRBV5-1 and TRBJ2-3, with 7 bases identical to TRBD1. V gave up 4 bases and J gave up 1 base; unmatched junction bases: 3. CDR1 and CDR2 (germline): SGHRS, YFSETQ. There are 14 residues in the CDR3. DNA for the CDR3: TGCGCCAGCAGCGCTGGGACAGGCACAGATACGCAGTATTTT. Translated: CASSAGTGTDTQYF.

The chain combines TRBV7-3 with TRBJ2-7; possible D gene TRBD2, 5 bases. CDR1 and CDR2 from the germline V gene are SGHTA and FQGTGA. V was cut by 0 bases and J by 5 bases, with 17 bases left in between. The CDR3 has 16 residues. The CDR3 is CASSLTGVGGWNEQYF. CDR3 DNA sequence: TGTGCCAGCAGCTTAACGGGAGTAGGAGGATGGAACGAGCAGTACTTC.

The chain links TRBV9 to TRBJ2-1; TRBD1 might be the D (5 bases). Trimming took off 0 bases at V and 6 bases at J, with 7 bases between the two ends. This CDR3 comprises 13 residues. Germline V gene sequence: CDR1 SGDLS, CDR2 YYNGEE. The CDR3 loop reads CASSVGQTNEQFF. The CDR3 nucleotides read TGTGCCAGCAGCGTAGGACAGACCAATGAGCAGTTCTTC.

J is TRBJ2-7 and V is TRBV5-1, with a possible D match to TRBD2 (6 bases). V gave up 4 bases and J gave up 5 bases, with 19 bases separating them. CDR1 and CDR2 from the germline V gene are SGHRS and YFSETQ. The CDR3 runs to 15 residues. In nucleotides, the CDR3 is TGCGCCAGCAGCGCCGAAGGGAGGTCAGTCGACGAGCAGTACTTC. It specifies CASSAEGRSVDEQYF.

By frequency, this clone registers medium-sized. The rearrangement links TRBV19 to TRBJ1-1; D might be TRBD1 (5 bases). Germline CDR1 LNHDA, CDR2 SQIVND (reference sequence). Trimming stripped 6 bases from V and 5 bases from J, with 16 bases between. This CDR3 has 14 amino acids. CDR3 amino acids: CASRTGGDLTEAFF. The CDR3 DNA reads as TGTGCCAGTAGGACGGGAGGGGACTTAACTGAAGCTTTCTTT. Using reference TRBV19 and TRBJ1-1 for the parts outside the CDR3, the full variable domain is DGGITQSPKYLFRKEGQNVTLSCEQNLNHDAMYWYRQDPGQGLRLIYYSQIVNDFQKGDIAEGYSVSREKKESFPLTVTSAQKNPTAFYLCASRTGGDLTEAFFGQGTRLTVV.